Below, 19 T cell receptor beta chains from the same sample are listed, as sequenced in a study of T cell changes during pregnancy in multiple sclerosis. TCRdb's table, derived via immunoSEQ multiplex PCR, lists solely in-frame clones and lacks some. The sample lists tens of thousands of clones, roughly 92% occurring once. The sample consisted of peripheral blood, taken after pregnancy. The receptor set was obtained from a female donor with multiple sclerosis, enrolled in a pregnancy study.

This chain uses TRBV27 with TRBJ2-1; TRBD2 aligns across 10 bases. Germline V gene data show CDR1 as MNHEY and CDR2 as SMNVEV (reference sequence). V lost 1 base, J lost 5 bases, and 8 bases stayed unmatched. CDR3 size: 17 residues. The CDR3 DNA reads TGTGCCAGCAGTTTATTCCTCATTAGCGGGGGGCACAATGAGCAGTTCTTC. Protein product: CASSLFLISGGHNEQFF.

V and J are TRBV4-3 and TRBJ2-1, with 7 bases that match TRBD1. CDR3 size: 14 residues. The germline V gene encodes CDR1 LGHNA and CDR2 YSLEER. Trimming took 3 bases from V and 12 from J; bases not matched to a gene: 11. The CDR3 reads CASSQRMSGDRQFF. The CDR3 DNA follows: TGCGCCAGCAGCCAGAGGATGAGTGGGGACAGGCAGTTCTTC.

The chain links TRBV6-1 to TRBJ2-1; 8 bases match TRBD1. This CDR3 region has 15 residues. V dropped 1 base and J dropped 9; count of bases not matched to a gene: 8. The V gene's germline CDR1 is MNHNS and CDR2 SASEGT. CDR3: CASSEVQGVRFEQFF. CDR3 sequence (DNA): TGTGCCAGCAGTGAAGTACAGGGGGTTCGGTTTGAGCAGTTCTTC.

The chain employs TRBV30 and TRBJ2-2; 8 bases agree with TRBD2. With 4 bases clipped from V and 9 bases from J, the junction kept 7 bases outside the gene matches. In germline, CDR1 is GTSNPN, CDR2 SVGIG (reference sequence). The CDR3 is 13 amino acids. CDR3 region: CAWIGLARRELFF. As DNA, the CDR3 is TGTGCCTGGATAGGACTAGCCAGGCGGGAGCTGTTTTTT. Full variable domain (rest looked up from reference TRBV30 and TRBJ2-2): SQTIHQWPATLVQPVGSPLSLECTVEGTSNPNLYWYRQAAGRGLQLLFYSVGIGQISSEVPQNLSASRPQDRQFILSSKKLLLSDSGFYLCAWIGLARRELFFGEGSRLTVL.

V and J are TRBV6-5 and TRBJ2-4; TRBD1 aligns across 7 bases. The germline V gene has CDR1 MNHEY and CDR2 SVGAGI. The CDR3 spans 13 residues. V lost 8 bases, J lost 6 bases, and 7 bases stayed unmatched. Here the CDR3 reads CASHRGEGNIQYF. In DNA, the CDR3 is TGTGCCAGCCACAGGGGCGAGGGAAACATTCAGTACTTC.

V is TRBV18 and J is TRBJ1-6; tentatively, D is TRBD1 (6 bases). Germline V gives CDR1 KGHSH, CDR2 LQKENI. The CDR3 loop spans 15 amino acids. Trimming stripped 4 bases from V and 6 bases from J, with 13 bases between. The CDR3 loop reads CASSLLQGANSPLHF. CDR3 in DNA: TGTGCCAGCTCACTGTTACAGGGCGCTAATTCACCCCTCCACTTT.

The chain links TRBV7-9 to TRBJ2-2, with a tentative D call TRBD2 (6 bases). The CDR3 is 16 amino acids. V was trimmed by 2 bases and J by 2 bases, leaving 12 bases between them. Germline V lookup: CDR1 SEHNR, CDR2 FQNEAQ (reference sequence). The CDR3 here is CASSLPGEINTGELFF. The CDR3 region has the DNA TGTGCCAGCAGCTTACCGGGGGAAATAAACACCGGGGAGCTGTTTTTT.

The CDR3 reads CASSVVSLETTEAFF. CDR3 DNA sequence: TGTGCCAGCAGCGTAGTAAGTCTGGAGACCACTGAAGCTTTCTTT. J is TRBJ1-1 and V is TRBV9, with D hard to call. The V end lost 0 bases, the J end lost 4 bases, and 13 bases lay between the germline ends. Germline values: CDR1 SGDLS, CDR2 YYNGEE. The CDR3 runs to 15 residues.

V is TRBV6-4 and J is TRBJ2-1; 15 bases fit TRBD2. The CDR3 spans 15 residues. J lost 7 bases, V lost 3 bases, and 1 base had no gene match. Looked up from germline, CDR1 is MRHNA and CDR2 is SNTAGT. The CDR3 sequence is CASSEGLAGGNEQFF. The CDR3 DNA sequence: TGTGCCAGCAGTGAGGGACTAGCGGGGGGAAATGAGCAGTTCTTC.

The rearrangement uses TRBV2 and TRBJ2-1, with TRBD2 matching 15 bases. This CDR3 contains 16 residues. Germline V gives CDR1 SNHLY, CDR2 FYNNEI. Germline trimming cut 6 bases from V and 10 bases from J; bases unmatched to any gene: 10. Here the CDR3 DNA reads TGTGCCAGCAGCGAGACGAGGACTAGCGGGGGGGCGGAGCAGTTCTTC. Translation: CASSETRTSGGAEQFF.

The chain couples TRBV9 to TRBJ1-1; D call uncertain. Germline V gives CDR1 SGDLS, CDR2 YYNGEE. V lost 5 bases to trimming and J lost 3 bases, with 17 bases between them. The CDR3 is 15 amino acids. CDR3 in DNA: TGTGCCAGCAGACCGACCGACATTCTCCACACTGAAGCTTTCTTT. This codes for CASRPTDILHTEAFF.

A word on this clone: Different DNA sequences within this sample yield the same CDR3. The chain uses TRBV6-6 and TRBJ1-1; D is possibly TRBD1 (6 bases). Trimming cost V 6 bases and J 2 bases, with 10 bases left between them. Germline V CDR1 and CDR2: MNHNY, SVGAGI (reference sequence). This CDR3 region has 13 residues. The DNA of the CDR3 is TGTGCCAGCAGCCTACAGGGTAACACTGAAGCTTTCTTT. Its protein is CASSLQGNTEAFF.

For this clone: Lacking the conserved final phenylalanine or tryptophan, this CDR3 likely reflects a read error. Because the CDR3's place on the DNA is in doubt, the DNA is left out and the CDR3 is given as listed by TCRdb. V and J are TRBV29-1 and TRBJ1-2; TRBD1 is taken as the D call from the table, unchecked against the DNA. The CDR3 contains 12 residues when both ends are counted. The V gene's germline CDR1 is SQVTM and CDR2 ANQGSEA. CDR3 region: CSVKLTGGTLVV.

The chain uses TRBV4-1 and TRBJ1-5; a possible D gene is TRBD1 (5 bases). Deletions cut 3 bases from V and 7 bases from J, with 13 bases between. CDR1 and CDR2 (germline): MGHRA, YSYEKL. CDR3 length: 14 amino acids. CDR3 residues: CASSQRGFGQPQHF. DNA for the CDR3: TGCGCCAGCAGCCAGCGGGGGTTCGGGCAGCCCCAGCATTTT.

The V and J genes are TRBV7-9 and TRBJ1-5; TRBD1 matches at 7 bases. V dropped 4 bases and J dropped 3; count of bases not matched to a gene: 6. The CDR3 runs 15 residues. CDR1 is SEHNR, CDR2 FQNEAQ, per germline (reference sequence). DNA of the CDR3: TGTGCCAGCAGCTCGTCCGGGACAGACAATCAGCCCCAGCATTTT. Its protein is CASSSSGTDNQPQHF.

This chain uses TRBV7-6 with TRBJ2-1, with TRBD2 as a possible D gene (7 bases). Between the trimmed V and J ends, which lost 2 bases and 7 bases, there was a span of 18 bases. CDR1 and CDR2 (germline): SGHVS, FNYEAQ. CDR3 length: 16 residues. CDR3 protein: CASSLIWGAGENEQFF. In DNA, the CDR3 is TGTGCCAGCAGCTTAATTTGGGGGGCGGGAGAAAATGAGCAGTTCTTC.

The V and J genes are TRBV19 and TRBJ2-7, with 8 bases fitting TRBD2. V shed 3 bases and J 3 bases; nucleotides not matched to a gene: 4. The CDR3 has 14 residues. The germline gives CDR1 LNHDA, CDR2 SQIVND (reference sequence). Here the CDR3 DNA reads TGTGCCAGTAGTATTCGGGGGGGCAACTACGAGCAGTACTTC. It is translated as CASSIRGGNYEQYF.

V is TRBV19 and J is TRBJ2-1; 7 nucleotides align to TRBD1. The CDR3 runs to 16 residues. With 5 bases clipped from V and 1 base from J, the junction kept 8 bases outside the gene matches. CDR1 LNHDA and CDR2 SQIVND come from the germline V gene (reference sequence). CDR3 sequence reads: CASSVQGLMSYNEQFF. CDR3 in DNA: TGTGCCAGTAGTGTACAGGGGTTAATGTCCTACAATGAGCAGTTCTTC.

This chain connects TRBV2 to TRBJ1-4; the match to TRBD1 covers 11 bases. With V trimmed by 5 bases and J by 10 bases, 12 bases remained unmatched. The CDR3 has 16 residues. Per the germline V gene, CDR1 is SNHLY and CDR2 is FYNNEI. CDR3 bases: TGTGCCAGCAGTCCGGACAGGGGGCAAACCGTGGGAAAACTGTTTTTT. This gives the protein CASSPDRGQTVGKLFF.